This T cell receptor beta chain derives from a study of cytomegalovirus exposure and HLA in healthy donors (dated by TCRdb to the late 2010s). With regard to the full study: An earlier analysis of approximately 640 of the donors reported 250 to 300 Gb of sequence data and some 120 million unique TCR beta sequences from about 200 million T cells. Approximately 300 gigabases of sequencing data and around 80 million unique TCR sequences made up an early release that covered around 640 HLA-typed donors. The genetic ancestry cluster associated with self-reported Caucasian donors included around four fifths of the 398 genotyped donors. The aim of the study was to test whether cataloging public T cell receptors could identify signatures of past pathogen exposure. The T cell repertoires of 670 or so subjects were profiled by immunosequencing and related to cytomegalovirus serostatus. Besides the first cohort of more than 650 subjects, a separate validation cohort made up of 95 to 150 different subjects was used. To predict cytomegalovirus infection status, the study brought together high-throughput TCR immunosequencing, statistical association of individual TCRs with disease status, and machine learning. A later analysis re-examined previously published TCR beta repertoires from more than 600 donors and added high-resolution HLA genotyping to investigate patterns of TCR occurrence. Rather than using new phenotypic data, the later analysis identified candidate immune exposures from TCR beta sequences and from how often those sequences occurred across donors. To decide whether each TCR beta V gene segment behaved as functional or pseudogenic, an earlier analysis of some 580 of the donors relied on high-throughput TCR beta sequencing. Alongside the repertoire data, information on donor age, sex, ethnicity and CMV serostatus was compiled. In a later genetic analysis, genome-wide SNP genotypes for about 65% of the roughly 700 donors were used, and that subset was treated as a discovery cohort. All discovery cohort repertoires had been generated on a single sequencing platform. Both class I and class II loci were covered by HLA typing, at four-digit resolution. The number of donors typed differed by locus, with 629-630 for A, B, C, DRB1 and DQB1, around 560 for DQA1, 600 to 610 for DPA1, and under 490 for DPB1. Roughly 5 DR-DQ haplotypes were handled as single units for association and clustering, since linkage in the cohort was strong. Among 398 genotyped donors of the cohort, an average of 235,054 unique TCR beta nucleotide sequences were sequenced per donor, roughly a sixth of them non-productive.

The study at large found these results: A later genetic analysis reported fewer N-insertions in productive TCRs among donors in an Asian-associated ancestry cluster than the approximately 670-donor mean. In vitro tests confirmed that a few of the cytomegalovirus-associated TCR beta chains recognize cytomegalovirus antigens. HLA typing was unavailable for some donors at each locus, so association tests used only the typed subset. The study gave a list of roughly 150 TCR beta chains associated with cytomegalovirus. At a false discovery rate of 0.05, a later analysis linked 16,951 TCR beta sequences to specific HLA alleles. The classifier was reported to diagnose cytomegalovirus status with high specificity and sensitivity in both the original and validation cohorts. A further reported finding was that TCR beta sequences accurately predicted the HLA-A and HLA-B alleles for most subjects in the first cohort. An association between a missense DCLRE1C variant and V-gene and J-gene trimming of TCR beta chains was found in a later genetic analysis and replicated in an independent cohort. Across donors, most TCR sequences were observed very rarely, whereas some public TCRs were present in many individuals. The 87-base-pair reads could not distinguish some IMGT-functional V segments, including TRBV6-2 and TRBV6-3, so those segments were excluded. According to a later analysis, most CMV-associated TCR beta chains appeared to be HLA-restricted, and the HLA associations seemed to be driven largely by CMV exposure. According to the authors, the approach could potentially be generalized to other disease states and immunological phenotypes. A cluster of highly shared sequence variants was judged likely to be a technical artifact of the sequencing pipeline. Only TCR beta chains were sequenced in this cohort, and the absence of alpha or paired-chain data limited detectable features. For the cohort, immune exposure information was limited to CMV serostatus. A later analysis found that HLA-associated TCR beta chains were more clonally expanded and had lower generation probabilities than equally common non-associated chains. According to a later analysis, parvovirus B19, influenza, CMV and Epstein-Barr virus appeared linked to several top co-occurrence clusters. In a later analysis, TCR association rates were found to vary across HLA loci, with the most associated TCRs seen for DRB1 alleles and the fewest for HLA-C alleles. Correlated functional status among segregating V segments might be attributable to linkage disequilibrium, but an unknown experimental factor could not be ruled out. Presence/absence analyses assumed roughly uniform sequencing depth across donors, an assumption that may not hold. Assigning TCR associations to individual alleles was difficult when HLA alleles, especially DR and DQ, strongly co-occurred. The earlier analysis of 587 of the donors excluded 15 to 20 rarely observed V segments, including chromosome 9 orphons, because counts were too low. Broadly in line with IMGT annotations, most TCR beta V segments showed up in productive rearrangements about 87% or about 30% of the time in an earlier analysis of about 500 of the donors.

The library was generated by the immunoSEQ multiplex PCR assay. A mixture of 60 forward primers for TCR Vbeta segments and 13 reverse primers for TCR Jbeta segments was used in the multiplex PCR. The CDR3 region of rearranged TCR beta genes was amplified from genomic DNA with a multiplex PCR assay. On the Illumina HiSeq System, the amplified TCR beta libraries were sequenced as 87-base-pair reads. From the authors' description of their analysis: A later analysis counted about 76 million unique TCR beta chains across the approximately 700 repertoires, and 10 million to 12 million of these chains were shared by at least two donors. To remove PCR and sequencing errors, raw reads were error-corrected and collapsed into unique sequences using a nearest-neighbor algorithm that merged closely related sequences. V, D and J gene segments were assigned by aligning CDR3 sequences to IMGT reference sequences. For a sequence to be retained, at least a six-nucleotide match to both a V gene segment and a J gene segment was required. A rearrangement was called productive if the CDR3 had no stop codons and remained in frame with V and J, and every other rearrangement was called non-productive. CDR3 was defined according to IMGT convention as the region running from the second conserved V-encoded cysteine to the conserved J-encoded phenylalanine. The earlier analysis of about 530 of the donors excluded any sequence lacking an unambiguous match to a single V gene segment. An earlier analysis of 450 to 650 of the donors called V segments functional above 56.7% productive rearrangements and segregating when the between-donor standard deviation exceeded 5%. To diagnose cytomegalovirus status from the catalog of TCR beta chain sequences, a statistical classification framework was built. In a later analysis, TCR nucleotide sequences were compared against IMGT/GENE-DB human TR gene sequences so that V and J genes could be assigned. The TCRdist pipeline was used in a later analysis to assign CDR3 sequences and most-parsimonious VDJ recombination scenarios. In a later analysis, each TCR beta chain was defined by its CDR3 amino acid sequence together with its V-gene family, and reads without a unique V-gene family were excluded. In a later analysis, around 600 highly shared, low-generation-probability nucleotide sequences were removed to address suspected cross-contamination and a sequencing artifact. In a later analysis, a clonal expansion index for each public chain was calculated from normalized within-repertoire ranks of inferred template counts. In a later analysis, generation probabilities were computed using a VDJ recombination model fitted to out-of-frame rearrangements, and the results were checked against IGoR. Hypergeometric tests were used in a later analysis to score TCR-TCR, TCR-HLA and TCR-CMV co-occurrence, with a repertoire-size bias correction applied to the TCR pairs. To estimate false discovery rates, a later analysis permuted the HLA or CMV assignments 20 times. In a later analysis, co-occurring TCRs were grouped using DBSCAN, with TCRdist sequence similarity added in when clustering inside HLA-allele-positive subsets. Repertoires with fewer than 30,000 or more than 120,000 public chains, plus five repertoires with anomalous nucleotide sharing, were excluded from co-occurrence clustering. The source is immuneACCESS, and TCRdb retained only in-frame sequences with V and J called. Part of the clones is not carried over; for the studies checked, unresolved V genes explain less than half of this, and the remainder is unexplained. The V and J calls and clone size are taken from that table; D and trimming were inferred from the DNA. The sample table holds 95,000 to 100,000 clones, of which over 60% were seen once. 7% to 10% of the sample is taken by the ten largest.

On this clone: Which antigen it targets is not known. Base-call qualities are not available, and no considerably larger clone is one nucleotide away.

Trimming accounts for 7 bases at V and 4 bases at J, while the number of junction bases matched to no gene is 10. CDR3 length: 15 amino acids, cysteine to phenylalanine. The DNA shown is the 45-base CDR3, in frame from base 1. CDR1 MNHNS and CDR2 SASEGT are derived from the germline V gene. The cohort consisted of 666 healthy bone marrow donors. Cohort members were all nominally healthy when sampled, although unrecorded immune exposures were likely present. Of the 666 cohort members, some 270 had positive CMV serostatus and 350 to 450 had negative CMV serostatus, and CMV serostatus was not recorded for the donor. Every donor gave a peripheral blood sample, and the peripheral blood mononuclear cells from that sample were used for TCR beta sequencing. Genomic DNA was extracted from the blood cell samples with the Qiagen DNeasy Blood Extraction Kit.

The source of this sequence is a human donor in good health. The chain uses TRBV6-1 and TRBJ1-5, with TRBD1 matching 7 junction bases. The sample taken for sequencing was PBMCs. The CDR3 sequence is CASIRKGQPNQPQHF. The DNA sequence is given as TGTGCCAGCATCAGAAAGGGACAGCCGAATCAGCCCCAGCATTTT.